This T cell receptor beta chain is drawn from a study of T cells in Graves' hyperthyroidism and ophthalmopathy. Study background: Prior to any treatment, at the point of initial diagnosis, peripheral blood was collected.

TCR beta CDR3 sequences were amplified from RNA transcripts. A first-round RT-PCR of the TCR CDR3 used the HTBI primer set. From the multiplex PCR reads, TCRdb called clonotypes with MiXCR, one entry per CDR3 protein. Among 750,000 to 950,000 distinct CDR3 sequences, about 38% were seen once, and the ten largest hold 8% to 9%. Germline CDR1 MNHEY, CDR2 SVGAGI. The CDR3 extends over 16 amino acids. V lost 5 bases, J lost 0 bases, and 14 bases lay in between. This clonotype was seen ten or more times. The authors took PBMCs from over 8.5 ml fresh peripheral blood. The receptor's source is a man younger than 30 with Graves' hyperthyroidism. Sequencing used blood. The V and J genes are TRBV6-5 and TRBJ1-5, with D maybe TRBD1 (6 bases). The CDR3 DNA sequence: TGTGCCAGCAGTCGGGGGGCGGAAGATAGCAATCAGCCCCAGCATTTT. This encodes CASSRGAEDSNQPQHF.